A selection of T cell receptor beta chains follows, all from one sample in a study of regulatory T cells in long-lasting Graves disease. Each CDR3 protein gets one entry after TCRdb re-called the multiplex PCR reads with MiXCR. The data contain 400,000 to 550,000 distinct CDR3 sequences, 16% of them singletons. These data were also reused for a study on T cells in Graves' hyperthyroidism and ophthalmopathy.

The sample in question was peripheral blood mononuclear cells (PBMCs), obtained at new diagnosis, from a patient treated with antithyroid drugs. The receptors stem from a woman aged 25 to 39 with Graves disease. Both conserved end residues are part of each CDR3. The order of the fields is D gene, V gene, clone size, J gene, CDR3 DNA, CDR3 protein. A D gene is named only where the DNA matches it firmly. Clone size, where shown, is once, few, many, or a class for clones that have expanded.

D gene: NA
V gene: TRBV6-1
clone size: few
J gene: TRBJ1-2
CDR3 DNA: TGTGCCAGCACAACTGATGGCCAGCGGGGAGGCTACACCTTC
CDR3 protein: CASTTDGQRGGYTF

D gene: TRBD2
V gene: TRBV6-9
clone size: few
J gene: TRBJ2-5
CDR3 DNA: TGTGCCAGCGGTTCCTATAGCGGGAGGGCCTCATTGGAGACCCAGTACTTC
CDR3 protein: CASGSYSGRASLETQYF

D gene: NA
V gene: TRBV5-1
clone size: NA
J gene: TRBJ2-1
CDR3 DNA: TGCGCCAGCAGTCAAACAACCCGGGAGCAGTTCTTC
CDR3 protein: CASSQTTREQFF

D gene: TRBD2
V gene: TRBV20-1
clone size: NA
J gene: TRBJ2-1
CDR3 DNA: TGCAGTGCTGGAGACGCTCCGGGACTAGCGGGAGGGTTCTCCTACAATGAGCAGTTCTTC
CDR3 protein: CSAGDAPGLAGGFSYNEQFF

D gene: TRBD2
V gene: TRBV20-1
clone size: many
J gene: TRBJ2-7
CDR3 DNA: TGCAGTGCTAGAGTTGTCGGGAGGGTGTACGAGCAGTACTTC
CDR3 protein: CSARVVGRVYEQYF

D gene: NA
V gene: TRBV28
clone size: few
J gene: TRBJ1-2
CDR3 DNA: TGTGCCAGCAGTTTTCAGGGAGTCTATGGCTACACCTTC
CDR3 protein: CASSFQGVYGYTF

D gene: NA
V gene: TRBV11-2
clone size: many
J gene: TRBJ1-2
CDR3 DNA: TGTGCCAGCAGCTCACGGACAGATACTAACTATGGCTACACCTTC
CDR3 protein: CASSSRTDTNYGYTF

D gene: TRBD1
V gene: TRBV20-1
clone size: NA
J gene: TRBJ2-7
CDR3 DNA: TGCAGTGCGCCGGACAGGGGGCCCAACGAGCAGTACTTC
CDR3 protein: CSAPDRGPNEQYF

D gene: NA
V gene: TRBV19
clone size: few
J gene: TRBJ2-7
CDR3 DNA: TGTGCCAGTAGTACGTCCGGGACTCTCGAAGAGCAGTACTTC
CDR3 protein: CASSTSGTLEEQYF

D gene: NA
V gene: TRBV30
clone size: NA
J gene: TRBJ1-4
CDR3 DNA: TGTGCCTCCGCGAGGGGACAAATTAATGAAAAACTGTTTTTT
CDR3 protein: CASARGQINEKLFF